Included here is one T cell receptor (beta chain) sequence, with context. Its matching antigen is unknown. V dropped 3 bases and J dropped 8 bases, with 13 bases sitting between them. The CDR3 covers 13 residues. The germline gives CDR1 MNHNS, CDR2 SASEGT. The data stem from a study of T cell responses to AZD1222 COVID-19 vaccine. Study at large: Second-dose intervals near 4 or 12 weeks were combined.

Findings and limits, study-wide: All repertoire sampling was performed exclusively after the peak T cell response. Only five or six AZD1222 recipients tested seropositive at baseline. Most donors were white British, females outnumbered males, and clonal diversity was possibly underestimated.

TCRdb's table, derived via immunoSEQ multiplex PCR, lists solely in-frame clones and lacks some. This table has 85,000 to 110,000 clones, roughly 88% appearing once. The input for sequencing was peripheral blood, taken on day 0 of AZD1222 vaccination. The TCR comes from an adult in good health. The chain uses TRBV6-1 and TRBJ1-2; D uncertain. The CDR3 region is CASSDPLSGGYTF. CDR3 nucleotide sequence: TGTGCCAGCAGTGACCCTTTGAGCGGAGGCTACACCTTC.